Each of the 8 T cell receptor beta chains below was sequenced from the same sample in a study of blood T cell repertoires in COVID-19. Measured with immunoSEQ multiplex PCR; TCRdb has only the in-frame clones, and not every one. This table holds about 230,000 clones, roughly 85% found once. The material sequenced was PBMCs or T cells enriched from blood (not recorded which). These receptors were taken from a young man who had recovered from COVID-19.

The V and J genes are TRBV6-4 and TRBJ2-7; D perhaps matches TRBD2 (6 bases). The germline gives CDR1 MRHNA, CDR2 SNTAGT. V was trimmed by 2 bases and J by 1 base, leaving 12 bases between them. CDR3 length equals 15 residues. The CDR3 DNA is TGTGCCAGCAGTGACCTCGGGAGAGGGTCCTACGAGCAGTACTTC. It codes for CASSDLGRGSYEQYF.

This chain links TRBV25-1 with TRBJ2-6; a possible D gene is TRBD1 (6 bases). Trimming took off 4 bases at V and 3 bases at J, with 13 bases between the two ends. Germline V CDR1 and CDR2: MGHDK, SYGVNS. CDR3 size: 16 residues. CDR3 in amino acids: CASSATGIFGANVLTF. Here the CDR3 DNA reads TGTGCCAGCAGTGCAACAGGGATTTTTGGGGCCAACGTCCTGACTTTC.

The sample holds a few counts of this clone. V is TRBV7-9 and J is TRBJ1-5; TRBD1 aligns across 8 bases. The CDR3 consists of 13 residues. Trimming removed 4 bases from V and 11 bases from J; junction bases left unmatched: 7. Germline lookup yields CDR1 SEHNR and CDR2 FQNEAQ (reference sequence). CDR3 amino acids: CASSSAGGTSQHF. DNA of the CDR3: TGTGCCAGCAGCTCGGCAGGGGGCACGTCCCAGCATTTT. Full variable domain (outside the CDR3, taken from reference TRBV7-9 and TRBJ1-5): DTGVSQNPRHKITKRGQNVTFRCDPISEHNRLYWYRQTLGQGPEFLTYFQNEAQLEKSRLLSDRFSAERPKGSFSTLEIQRTEQGDSAMYLCASSSAGGTSQHFGDGTRLSIL.

V usage is TRBV11-2 and J usage is TRBJ1-2; 7 positions agree with TRBD1. Germline CDR1 reads SGHAT; CDR2 reads FQNNGV. The length of the CDR3 is 13 residues. The V and J ends lost 4 bases and 5 bases, in that order; junction bases with no gene match: 4. This chain's CDR3 is CASSSGGEYGYTF. The CDR3 DNA follows: TGTGCCAGCAGCTCAGGGGGAGAGTATGGCTACACCTTC.

V is TRBV7-9 and J is TRBJ1-4; perhaps TRBD1 as D (5 bases). CDR1 is SEHNR and CDR2 is FQNEAQ in the germline V gene (reference sequence). The CDR3 has 15 residues. The V and J ends lost 4 bases and 8 bases respectively, with 17 bases between them. The CDR3 protein is CASSSSGTWGEKLFF. CDR3 DNA: TGTGCCAGCAGCTCAAGCGGGACTTGGGGGGAAAAACTGTTTTTT.

This clone was detected once. This chain joins TRBV11-2 and TRBJ2-3; possibly TRBD2 for D (7 bases). The CDR3 is 15 residues long. Between the trimmed V and J ends, which lost 4 bases and 3 bases, there was a span of 14 bases. CDR1 is SGHAT and CDR2 is FQNNGV in the germline V gene. CDR3 amino acids: CASSSPGGFTDTQYF. The CDR3 bases are TGTGCCAGCAGCTCTCCGGGGGGCTTTACAGATACGCAGTATTTT.

CDR3 sequence (DNA): TGTGCCAGTAGACGTCCCGGGACAGGGATGACTGAAGCTTTCTTT. This encodes CASRRPGTGMTEAFF. This sequence joins TRBV19 and TRBJ1-1, with 9 bases identical to TRBD1. The CDR3 has 15 residues. V lost 6 bases and J lost 5; bases outside the gene matches: 10. Germline lookup yields CDR1 LNHDA and CDR2 SQIVND (reference sequence).

The chain links TRBV12-5 to TRBJ2-2, with a tentative D call TRBD2 (6 bases). The CDR3 extends over 15 amino acids. Between the trimmed V and J ends, which lost 2 bases and 1 base, there was a span of 8 bases. Germline lookup yields CDR1 LGHNT and CDR2 FRNRAP. CDR3 region: CASGLWGGNTGELFF. CDR3 sequence (DNA): TGTGCTAGTGGTTTGTGGGGAGGGAACACCGGGGAGCTGTTTTTT.